These 30 T cell receptor beta chains share one sample of origin, sequenced in a study of PD-1 blockade in classical Hodgkin lymphoma. The method was immunoSEQ multiplex PCR; TCRdb's version includes in-frame clones alone and lacks a portion of them. The sample includes approximately 110,000 clones, roughly nine tenths of them seen just once. Regarding time point: cycle 4 day 1 (C4D1), after five to seven weeks of nivolumab. After autologous stem cell transplantation all patients relapsed, and prior brentuximab vedotin exposure differed between cohorts. Material: peripheral blood mononuclear cells (PBMCs), obtained before the fourth cycle of nivolumab. These receptors were collected from a human donor with classical Hodgkin lymphoma.

The chain combines TRBV19 with TRBJ2-7; TRBD2 matches 9 bases. V was pared by 2 bases and J by 2 bases, with 7 bases of the junction left unmatched. The CDR3 spans 16 residues. The V gene's germline CDR1 is LNHDA and CDR2 SQIVND (reference sequence). The CDR3 is CASSIMLASGTYEQYF. CDR3 sequence (DNA): TGTGCCAGTAGTATAATGTTGGCTAGCGGGACCTACGAGCAGTACTTC.

The chain combines TRBV29-1 with TRBJ1-1; D is perhaps TRBD1 (6 bases). Germline CDR1 and CDR2: SQVTM and ANQGSEA. Trimming took off 4 bases at V and 6 bases at J, with 15 bases between the two ends. The CDR3 extends over 13 amino acids. The CDR3 protein is CSVGRTDEAEAFF. CDR3 sequence (DNA): TGCAGCGTTGGTCGGACAGACGAGGCTGAAGCTTTCTTT.

J is TRBJ2-1 and V is TRBV5-4, with TRBD2 identical over 8 bases. Germline V gives CDR1 SGHNT, CDR2 YYREEE (reference sequence). This CDR3 contains 15 residues. The trim removed 0 bases at V and 7 bases at J, leaving 6 bases unmatched. The DNA for the CDR3 is TGTGCCAGCAGCTTGGCCTCAGCGGGAGAAAATGAGCAGTTCTTC. As protein: CASSLASAGENEQFF.

The genes are TRBV7-2 and TRBJ1-4, with D perhaps matching TRBD1 (6 bases). The CDR3 is made up of 15 amino acids. V lost 1 base to trimming and J lost 7 bases, with 13 bases between them. The germline CDR1 and CDR2 sequences are SGHTA and FQGNSA. CDR3: CASSLVSGAGEKLFF. The DNA of the CDR3 is TGTGCCAGCAGCTTAGTATCGGGGGCGGGTGAAAAACTGTTTTTT.

CDR3 bases: TGTGCCAGCAGCCCTAACCAGGCTAACTATGGCTACACCTTC. Its protein product is CASSPNQANYGYTF. The genes are TRBV6-1 and TRBJ1-2; D is uncertain. Germline loops: CDR1 MNHNS, CDR2 SASEGT. Deletions cut 6 bases from V and 0 bases from J, with 11 bases between. CDR3 length: 14 residues.

The J gene is TRBJ2-7, the V gene TRBV28; D perhaps matches TRBD1 (5 bases). The germline gives CDR1 MDHEN, CDR2 SYDVKM. The CDR3 contains 14 residues. The germline V and J ends were trimmed by 5 bases and 7 bases, with 18 bases remaining between them. CDR3 nucleotide sequence: TGTGCCAGCAGTCAATTGGGGCCTTTAGTAGAGCAGTACTTC. This sequence encodes CASSQLGPLVEQYF.

The V call is TRBV15, the J call TRBJ2-7; 11 positions match TRBD2. CDR3 size: 16 residues. Germline lookup yields CDR1 LNHNV and CDR2 YYDKDF (reference sequence). Trimming at V came to 1 base and at J to 2 bases, leaving 4 bases not matched to a gene. In DNA, the CDR3 is TGTGCCACCAGCAGAGGGGGACTAGCGGATGCCTACGAGCAGTACTTC. The encoded protein is CATSRGGLADAYEQYF.

The chain uses TRBV7-9 and TRBJ2-1, with D possibly matching TRBD2 (6 bases). Deletions cut 1 base from V and 0 bases from J, with 19 bases between. CDR1 and CDR2 (germline): SEHNR, FQNEAQ (reference sequence). The CDR3 loop spans 19 amino acids. Here the CDR3 reads CASSLVRWEDPYSYNEQFF. The CDR3 DNA sequence: TGTGCCAGCAGCTTAGTTCGTTGGGAGGACCCATACTCCTACAATGAGCAGTTCTTC. Full variable domain (remainder filled in from reference TRBV7-9 and TRBJ2-1): DTGVSQNPRHKITKRGQNVTFRCDPISEHNRLYWYRQTLGQGPEFLTYFQNEAQLEKSRLLSDRFSAERPKGSFSTLEIQRTEQGDSAMYLCASSLVRWEDPYSYNEQFFGPGTRLTVL.

The V call is TRBV6-6, the J call TRBJ1-1; a possible D gene is TRBD1 (5 bases). From germline, CDR1 is MNHNY and CDR2 SVGAGI (reference sequence). This CDR3 comprises 16 residues. The ends were cut back, 0 bases at V and 5 bases at J, with 16 bases in the middle. CDR3 in amino acids: CASSYSLAGRGTEAFF. The CDR3 DNA is TGTGCCAGCAGTTACTCCCTGGCGGGACGTGGGACTGAAGCTTTCTTT.

The sample holds one count of this clone. The chain uses TRBV27 and TRBJ2-1; D is perhaps TRBD1 (5 bases). Between the trimmed V and J ends, which lost 0 bases and 5 bases, there was a span of 14 bases. The CDR3 runs to 16 residues. Per germline, CDR1 MNHEY and CDR2 SMNVEV (reference sequence). The DNA for the CDR3 is TGTGCCAGCAGTTTATCAGGGGTGAGAATGGACAATGAGCAGTTCTTC. The encoded protein is CASSLSGVRMDNEQFF.

V gene TRBV5-6 combines with J gene TRBJ1-2; 7 bases are a match to TRBD1. J gave up 2 bases and V 2 bases, and 9 bases lay outside the gene matches. CDR1 is SGHDT and CDR2 is YYEEEE in the germline V gene. The CDR3 contains 16 residues. CDR3 region: CASSLPTSTGNYGYTF. CDR3 nucleotide sequence: TGTGCCAGCAGCTTACCAACCTCGACAGGGAACTATGGCTACACCTTC.

This chain joins TRBV5-5 and TRBJ2-7; D remains ambiguous. V was pared by 0 bases and J by 1 base, with 8 bases between. Germline V gene data show CDR1 as SGHKS and CDR2 as YYEKEE (reference sequence). The CDR3 length is 14 residues. CDR3 DNA: TGTGCCAGCAGCTTGGGCTGGAAATCCTACGAGCAGTACTTC. Translating it yields CASSLGWKSYEQYF.

V is TRBV11-2 and J is TRBJ2-7; unclear D gene. The germline V gene encodes CDR1 SGHAT and CDR2 FQNNGV. The CDR3 contains 11 residues. V was cut by 5 bases and J by 3 bases, with 5 bases left in between. The CDR3 is CASSPFYEQYF. Written as DNA, the CDR3 is TGTGCCAGCAGCCCCTTCTACGAGCAGTACTTC.

The chain carries TRBV28 and TRBJ2-1; possible D gene TRBD2, 6 bases. V lost 2 bases, J lost 7 bases, and 15 bases lay in between. The CDR3 totals 15 residues. Germline assignment: CDR1 MDHEN and CDR2 SYDVKM. CDR3 residues: CASSLRGLVGNEQFF. The CDR3 bases are TGTGCCAGCAGTTTAAGGGGACTTGTGGGGAATGAGCAGTTCTTC.

This chain uses TRBV7-9 with TRBJ2-7; 11 bases match TRBD1. Germline trimming cut 3 bases from V and 5 bases from J; bases unmatched to any gene: 3. The CDR3 is made up of 14 amino acids. CDR1 and CDR2 (germline): SEHNR, FQNEAQ (reference sequence). CDR3 DNA: TGTGCCAGCAGCTTGGACAGGGGGCGGAACGAGCAGTACTTC. Amino acids: CASSLDRGRNEQYF.

This chain joins TRBV11-2 and TRBJ1-2; D not certain. This CDR3 has 13 amino acids. V gave up 5 bases and J gave up 6 bases, with 13 bases separating them. Per the germline V gene, CDR1 is SGHAT and CDR2 is FQNNGV. The CDR3 DNA reads as TGTGCCAGCAGCCCCAGTCGCGGGGATGGCTACACCTTC. This translates into CASSPSRGDGYTF. Based on the CDR3 plus reference TRBV11-2 and TRBJ1-2, the full variable domain is EAGVAQSPRYKIIEKRQSVAFWCNPISGHATLYWYQQILGQGPKLLIQFQNNGVVDDSQLPKDRFSAERLKGVDSTLKIQPAKLEDSAVYLCASSPSRGDGYTFGSGTRLTVV.

The chain has TRBV19 and TRBJ2-7; D gene uncertain. V gave up 5 bases and J gave up 7 bases, with 9 bases separating them. There are 11 residues in the CDR3. Germline CDR1 LNHDA, CDR2 SQIVND (reference sequence). CDR3 residues: CASSSAEEQYF. Here the CDR3 DNA reads TGTGCCAGTAGTTCGGCTGAAGAGCAGTACTTC.

This chain uses TRBV30 with TRBJ1-1; TRBD1 might be the D (5 bases). CDR1 is GTSNPN, CDR2 SVGIG, per germline (reference sequence). V lost 4 bases and J lost 2, with 17 bases in between. CDR3 length: 15 residues. The CDR3 DNA follows: TGTGCCTGGAAAGGGACGAGGGGCGGCAACACTGAAGCTTTCTTT. Translation gives CAWKGTRGGNTEAFF. The full variable domain, completed using reference TRBV30 and TRBJ1-1, is SQTIHQWPATLVQPVGSPLSLECTVEGTSNPNLYWYRQAAGRGLQLLFYSVGIGQISSEVPQNLSASRPQDRQFILSSKKLLLSDSGFYLCAWKGTRGGNTEAFFGQGTRLTVV.

The rearrangement links TRBV2 to TRBJ1-1; D not certain. Germline V lookup: CDR1 SNHLY, CDR2 FYNNEI. The V and J ends lost 1 base and 4 bases respectively, with 7 bases between them. CDR3 length: 13 amino acids. CDR3 coding DNA: TGTGCCAGCAGTGAAGTCTCAAGCACTGAAGCTTTCTTT. Translating it yields CASSEVSSTEAFF.

The genes are TRBV5-4 and TRBJ1-1, with 7 bases matching TRBD1. The length of the CDR3 is 14 residues. The germline CDR1 and CDR2 sequences are SGHNT and YYREEE (reference sequence). J gave up 1 base and V 6 bases, and 6 bases lay outside the gene matches. The DNA of the CDR3 is TGTGCCAGCACAGCTACAGGGGAGAACACTGAAGCTTTCTTT. It codes for CASTATGENTEAFF.

The chain links TRBV25-1 to TRBJ2-7, with 9 bases aligning to TRBD2. Germline V gene data show CDR1 as MGHDK and CDR2 as SYGVNS. The trim removed 5 bases at V and 2 bases at J, leaving 7 bases unmatched. The CDR3 has 15 residues. The CDR3 is CASSPPSGITYEQYF. The CDR3 DNA reads TGTGCCAGCAGTCCCCCTAGCGGGATTACCTACGAGCAGTACTTC.

The rearrangement uses TRBV7-2 and TRBJ2-5; 11 bases line up with TRBD1. J lost 4 bases, V lost 5 bases, and 9 bases had no gene match. This CDR3 contains 16 residues. Per the germline V gene, CDR1 is SGHTA and CDR2 is FQGNSA. This CDR3 is CASSLGQGAYRETQYF. CDR3 bases: TGTGCCAGCAGCCTCGGACAGGGGGCGTATCGAGAGACCCAGTACTTC.

The J gene is TRBJ2-7, the V gene TRBV19; D not resolved. In germline, CDR1 is LNHDA, CDR2 SQIVND (reference sequence). Deletions cut 4 bases from V and 5 bases from J, with 15 bases between. The CDR3 covers 14 residues. The CDR3 loop is CASSKSPLAHEQYF. CDR3 bases: TGTGCCAGTAGTAAGTCCCCTCTGGCCCACGAGCAGTACTTC.

The table lists this clone with a count of one. The CDR3 spells CASSQDPGARPEKLFF. The CDR3 DNA reads TGTGCCAGCAGCCAAGATCCTGGGGCTCGACCGGAAAAACTGTTTTTT. The chain is built from TRBV4-2 and TRBJ1-4; possible D gene TRBD1, 5 bases. Germline V gene data show CDR1 as LGHNA and CDR2 as YNFKEQ. This CDR3 is built from 16 residues. Between the trimmed V and J ends, which lost 0 bases and 8 bases, there was a span of 16 bases.

This rearrangement joins TRBV28 to TRBJ1-1, with D unresolved. V lost 5 bases and J 2 bases, leaving 15 bases between the germline ends. This CDR3 spans 15 amino acids. The germline CDR1 and CDR2 sequences are MDHEN and SYDVKM. CDR3 region: CASSPVLPQNTEAFF. CDR3 nucleotides: TGTGCCAGCAGTCCCGTACTCCCGCAAAACACTGAAGCTTTCTTT.

This chain links TRBV6-1 with TRBJ1-1; TRBD1 agrees at 8 bases. This CDR3 is built from 12 residues. Per the germline V gene, CDR1 is MNHNS and CDR2 is SASEGT. J was trimmed by 2 bases and V by 10 bases; bases with no gene match: 3. The DNA of the CDR3 is TGTGCCATTGACAGGGGTAACACTGAAGCTTTCTTT. Protein: CAIDRGNTEAFF.

The V gene is TRBV6-5, the J gene TRBJ2-3; TRBD2 matches at 7 bases. V trimming: 7 bases; J trimming: 2 bases; junction bases outside the gene matches: 9. Per the germline V gene, CDR1 is MNHEY and CDR2 is SVGAGI. The CDR3 is 15 amino acids. The CDR3 DNA is TGTGCCAGCACCCGAGGACTAGTCGACACAGATACGCAGTATTTT. This encodes CASTRGLVDTDTQYF.

The chain carries TRBV5-4 and TRBJ2-5; 10 bases are a match to TRBD2. The CDR3 extends over 13 amino acids. V was clipped by 2 bases and J by 7 bases; unmatched bases: 2. Per germline, CDR1 SGHNT and CDR2 YYREEE (reference sequence). The CDR3 nucleotides are TGTGCCAGCAGCTTCTGGACTAGCGGGACCCAGTACTTC. Its protein is CASSFWTSGTQYF.

This chain connects TRBV9 to TRBJ1-4; TRBD1 might be the D (5 bases). Germline V CDR1 and CDR2: SGDLS, YYNGEE. Trimming shortened V by 4 bases and J by 8 bases, and 18 bases separated the two germline ends. The CDR3 is 15 residues long. The CDR3 DNA is TGTGCCAGCAGCTTCTCATGGGGGAATGGGGAAAAACTGTTTTTT. Its protein product is CASSFSWGNGEKLFF.

The V and J genes are TRBV7-2 and TRBJ1-1; 7 bases agree with TRBD1. The CDR3 covers 16 residues. Trimming removed 5 bases from V and 1 base from J; junction bases left unmatched: 10. The germline gives CDR1 SGHTA, CDR2 FQGNSA. Written as DNA, the CDR3 is TGTGCCAGCAGCCCTCGACAGGGTAGGGGGAACACTGAAGCTTTCTTT. It yields the protein CASSPRQGRGNTEAFF. Supplemented by reference TRBV7-2 and TRBJ1-1, the full variable domain reads GAGVSQSPSNKVTEKGKDVELRCDPISGHTALYWYRQSLGQGLEFLIYFQGNSAPDKSGLPSDRFSAERTGGSVSTLTIQRTQQEDSAVYLCASSPRQGRGNTEAFFGQGTRLTVV.